Listed below are T cell receptor beta chains from one sample, sequenced in a study of Ad26.COV2.S vaccination and SARS-CoV-2 variants. Some clones are missing from TCRdb's copy, which holds only in-frame ones; the method was immunoSEQ multiplex PCR. The sample consists of approximately 300,000 clones, about 86% of them appearing once. Sample: peripheral blood, taken in a trial of Ad26.COV2.S vaccine versus placebo. The receptors shown here come from a person aged 18 to 65 who received the Ad26.COV2.S COVID-19 vaccine or a placebo. CDR3s include the opening cysteine and the closing phenylalanine or tryptophan. A D gene is named only where the DNA matches it firmly. Rows may omit the clone size; those that give it use once, few, many or a size class.

v_call	d_call	clone_size	j_call	cdr3_aa	cdr3_nt
TRBV5-1	.	.	TRBJ1-2	CASSSEGANYGYTF	TGCGCCAGCAGCTCGGAAGGAGCTAACTATGGCTACACCTTC
TRBV19	.	once	TRBJ1-2	CASSRQWLGGAGSRANYGYTF	TGTGCCAGTAGTAGGCAATGGCTTGGGGGCGCGGGGTCCAGGGCTAACTATGGCTACACCTTC
TRBV6-5	.	.	TRBJ1-2	CASRRDWDYGYTF	TGTGCCAGCAGGAGGGACTGGGACTATGGCTACACCTTC
TRBV2	TRBD1	.	TRBJ2-5	CASSADRVGPETQYF	TGTGCCAGCAGTGCGGACAGGGTGGGCCCCGAGACCCAGTACTTC
TRBV19	.	.	TRBJ1-5	CASREWRVNQPQHF	TGTGCCAGTAGGGAGTGGCGGGTCAATCAGCCCCAGCATTTT
TRBV5-6	TRBD2	.	TRBJ2-7	CASSILSGGAYEQYF	TGTGCCAGCAGCATACTAAGCGGGGGGGCCTACGAGCAGTACTTC
TRBV7-2	.	once	TRBJ1-1	CASSRAQANTEAFF	TGTGCCAGCAGCCGGGCACAAGCCAACACTGAAGCTTTCTTT
TRBV7-8	TRBD1	.	TRBJ1-2	CASSLALDRGGGYTF	TGTGCCAGCAGCTTAGCGCTTGACAGGGGGGGTGGCTACACCTTC
TRBV4-3	.	once	TRBJ1-2	CASSQELGAGRGGYTF	TGCGCCAGCAGCCAAGAGCTAGGTGCAGGGAGGGGTGGCTACACCTTC
TRBV6-6	.	.	TRBJ1-6	CASRPGNSPLHF	TGTGCCAGCAGACCAGGGAATTCACCCCTCCACTTT
TRBV7-8	TRBD2	.	TRBJ2-2	CASSRTSGGMNTGELFF	TGTGCCAGCAGCCGGACTAGCGGGGGGATGAACACCGGGGAGCTGTTTTTT
TRBV4-3	.	.	TRBJ2-6	CASSQEYRRSGANVLTF	TGCGCCAGCAGCCAAGAGTACCGACGCTCTGGGGCCAACGTCCTGACTTTC
TRBV5-1	.	.	TRBJ1-1	CASSGQMNTEAFF	TGCGCCAGCAGCGGACAGATGAACACTGAAGCTTTCTTT
TRBV4-2	.	few	TRBJ2-3	CASSQDFLVDTQYF	TGTGCCAGCAGCCAAGATTTCCTCGTAGATACGCAGTATTTT
TRBV19	TRBD1	.	TRBJ2-1	CASSIGWTGGSYNEQFF	TGTGCCAGTAGTATAGGTTGGACAGGGGGGTCCTACAATGAGCAGTTCTTC
TRBV20-1	TRBD2	.	TRBJ2-5	CSASLAGGPGLKETQYF	TGCAGTGCTAGTCTAGCGGGGGGCCCGGGGCTGAAAGAGACCCAGTACTTC
TRBV3-1/TRBV3-2	TRBD1	.	TRBJ1-2	CASSQGQGGRNYGYTF	TGTGCCAGCAGCCAGGGACAGGGCGGTAGGAACTATGGCTACACCTTC
TRBV28	.	.	TRBJ2-7	CATYRASYEQYF	TGTGCCACCTACAGGGCTTCCTACGAGCAGTACTTC
TRBV9	.	.	TRBJ2-3	CASSVLGLTTDTQYF	TGTGCCAGCAGCGTCCTGGGCCTTACGACAGATACGCAGTATTTT
TRBV30	TRBD1	.	TRBJ1-1	CAWSGQGNTEAFF	TGTGCCTGGAGCGGACAGGGGAACACTGAAGCTTTCTTT
TRBV5-1	.	.	TRBJ1-3	CASSLGGENTIYF	TGCGCCAGCAGCTTGGGCGGGGAGAACACCATATATTTT
TRBV5-6	.	.	TRBJ1-4	CASSGSRNEKLFF	TGTGCCAGCAGCGGATCCCGCAATGAAAAACTGTTTTTT